This passage covers 25 T cell receptor beta chains from one sample sequenced in a study of technical replicates of blood from a handful of donors. The repertoire was sequenced with immunoSEQ multiplex PCR; TCRdb's copy has only in-frame clones and lacks some. The table has about 88,000 clones, less than 95% seen once; the top ten hold 0.2% to 0.3%. Sequenced sample: T cells isolated from PBMCs. These receptors were collected from a human donor in good health.

The chain carries TRBV11-2 and TRBJ2-4; D gene ambiguous. Germline V gene sequence: CDR1 SGHAT, CDR2 FQNNGV. The CDR3 totals 13 residues. Deletions cut 2 bases from V and 6 bases from J, with 8 bases between. CDR3 bases: TGTGCCAGCAGCTTAAATTACAGAAACATTCAGTACTTC. Protein product: CASSLNYRNIQYF. Combining the CDR3 with reference TRBV11-2 and TRBJ2-4 gives the whole variable domain EAGVAQSPRYKIIEKRQSVAFWCNPISGHATLYWYQQILGQGPKLLIQFQNNGVVDDSQLPKDRFSAERLKGVDSTLKIQPAKLEDSAVYLCASSLNYRNIQYFGAGTRLSVL.

The rearrangement joins TRBV29-1 to TRBJ1-2; D possibly corresponds to TRBD1 (5 bases). With 3 bases removed from V and 0 bases from J, the gap between germline ends came to 8 bases. Germline lookup yields CDR1 SQVTM and CDR2 ANQGSEA. There are 13 residues in the CDR3. The CDR3 nucleotides are TGCAGCGTTGAGGCAGGGACTAACTATGGCTACACCTTC. As protein: CSVEAGTNYGYTF.

This clone was counted a single time. The chain carries TRBV28 and TRBJ2-1; the D gene is possibly TRBD2 (6 bases). V was clipped by 3 bases and J by 9 bases, with 12 bases between them. This CDR3 contains 13 residues. Germline V gives CDR1 MDHEN, CDR2 SYDVKM. The CDR3 protein is CASSFPGLREQFF. CDR3 bases: TGTGCCAGCAGTTTCCCCGGACTACGTGAGCAGTTCTTC.

The chain couples TRBV25-1 to TRBJ2-2, with TRBD1 matching 7 bases. Germline trimming cut 4 bases from V and 3 bases from J; bases unmatched to any gene: 11. There are 17 residues in the CDR3. Germline assignment: CDR1 MGHDK and CDR2 SYGVNS. CDR3 region: CASSGGVGTAYTGELFF. The CDR3 coding sequence is TGTGCCAGCAGTGGGGGTGTGGGGACAGCGTACACCGGGGAGCTGTTTTTT.

The rearrangement links TRBV6-5 to TRBJ1-1, with D possibly being TRBD1 (5 bases). Germline CDR1 is MNHEY and CDR2 is SVGAGI. Trimming stripped 0 bases from V and 8 bases from J, with 16 bases between. CDR3 size: 15 residues. CDR3 residues: CASSYSGIPEGEAFF. The CDR3 bases are TGTGCCAGCAGTTACTCAGGCATCCCGGAGGGGGAAGCTTTCTTT.

The V gene is TRBV18, the J gene TRBJ2-7, with 7 bases lining up with TRBD1. V shed 1 base, J shed 4 bases, and the junction held 4 bases outside the gene matches. Per germline, CDR1 KGHSH and CDR2 LQKENI. The CDR3 runs to 14 residues. CDR3 residues: CASSPQRGQYEQYF. The CDR3 DNA reads as TGTGCCAGCTCACCACAGAGGGGGCAATACGAGCAGTACTTC. Variable domain in full (rest from reference TRBV18 and TRBJ2-7): NAGVMQNPRHLVRRRGQEARLRCSPMKGHSHVYWYRQLPEEGLKFMVYLQKENIIDESGMPKERFSAEFPKEGPSILRIQQVVRGDSAAYFCASSPQRGQYEQYFGPGTRLTVT.

V is TRBV30 and J is TRBJ2-2, with TRBD1 as a possible D gene (5 bases). Germline CDR1 reads GTSNPN; CDR2 reads SVGIG (reference sequence). There are 13 residues in the CDR3. V dropped 5 bases and J dropped 1 base, with 8 bases sitting between them. CDR3 region: CAWEDMNTGELFF. The CDR3 bases are TGTGCCTGGGAGGACATGAACACCGGGGAGCTGTTTTTT. Complete variable domain (other parts from reference TRBV30 and TRBJ2-2): SQTIHQWPATLVQPVGSPLSLECTVEGTSNPNLYWYRQAAGRGLQLLFYSVGIGQISSEVPQNLSASRPQDRQFILSSKKLLLSDSGFYLCAWEDMNTGELFFGEGSRLTVL.

The V and J genes are TRBV11-2 and TRBJ2-7; D is ambiguous. The V end lost 5 bases, the J end lost 4 bases, and 18 bases lay between the germline ends. Germline V CDR1 and CDR2: SGHAT, FQNNGV. This CDR3 region has 15 residues. CDR3 nucleotide sequence: TGTGCCAGCAGCCTCACCGGAGAAAAAGGATACGAGCAGTACTTC. It specifies CASSLTGEKGYEQYF.

The rearrangement joins TRBV18 to TRBJ2-7; TRBD2 aligns across 9 bases. Trimming removed 3 bases from V and 3 bases from J; junction bases left unmatched: 3. The CDR3 totals 14 residues. Germline CDR1 KGHSH, CDR2 LQKENI. CDR3 sequence (DNA): TGTGCCAGCTCACCGGAGACTAGCGGCTACGAGCAGTACTTC. Translation gives CASSPETSGYEQYF.

This clone was picked up one time. The rearrangement joins TRBV7-9 to TRBJ2-1; TRBD2 agrees at 7 bases. The CDR3 has 14 amino acids. V was clipped by 0 bases and J by 10 bases; unmatched bases: 6. Looked up from germline, CDR1 is SEHNR and CDR2 is FQNEAQ (reference sequence). This CDR3 reads CASSLAATGGEQFF. The CDR3 nucleotides are TGTGCCAGCAGCTTAGCCGCTACCGGGGGGGAGCAGTTCTTC.

The chain links TRBV5-6 to TRBJ2-1, with 7 positions matching TRBD2. This CDR3 has 15 residues. Germline-derived CDR1 and CDR2 are SGHDT and YYEEEE. Losses at the gene ends were 7 bases for V and 1 base for J; bases not matched to a gene: 8. The CDR3 DNA is TGTGCCAGCCTGTCCGGGACTAAGTCCTACAATGAGCAGTTCTTC. Encoded protein: CASLSGTKSYNEQFF.

This clone was counted a single time. CDR3 sequence: CASSLYVAEPAYEQYF. In DNA, the CDR3 is TGTGCCAGCAGCTTATACGTCGCGGAACCTGCCTACGAGCAGTACTTC. The V call is TRBV7-6, the J call TRBJ2-7, with D uncertain. The germline V gene has CDR1 SGHVS and CDR2 FNYEAQ. The CDR3 totals 16 residues. Trimming shortened V by 2 bases and J by 2 bases, and 16 bases separated the two germline ends.

The gene calls are TRBV2 and TRBJ2-7, with TRBD2 as a possible D gene (7 bases). Germline CDR1 reads SNHLY; CDR2 reads FYNNEI. V lost 8 bases and J 3 bases, leaving 20 bases between the germline ends. The CDR3 length is 15 residues. CDR3 DNA: TGTGCCAGCGGGCCCCACCAGGGGAGGGACTACGAGCAGTACTTC. Protein: CASGPHQGRDYEQYF.

The rearrangement uses TRBV11-3 and TRBJ2-3, with D tentatively TRBD1 (5 bases). Germline V lookup: CDR1 SGHNT, CDR2 YENEEA. This CDR3 comprises 16 residues. V lost 0 bases and J lost 0, with 10 bases in between. CDR3 in DNA: TGTGCCAGCAGCTTAGATCAGGGCCCCAGCACAGATACGCAGTATTTT. It is translated as CASSLDQGPSTDTQYF.

This rearrangement joins TRBV27 to TRBJ1-4; 8 nucleotides align to TRBD1. The CDR3 has 16 residues. V was clipped by 6 bases and J by 4 bases; unmatched bases: 10. The germline gives CDR1 MNHEY, CDR2 SMNVEV (reference sequence). Written as DNA, the CDR3 is TGTGCCAGCAGATCGAAAACAGGGGGAGGTAATGAAAAACTGTTTTTT. The encoded protein is CASRSKTGGGNEKLFF.

The chain uses TRBV28 and TRBJ2-1, with D possibly being TRBD1 (6 bases). Germline V CDR1 and CDR2: MDHEN, SYDVKM. Trimming shortened V by 6 bases and J by 11 bases, and 17 bases separated the two germline ends. The CDR3 has 13 amino acids. As DNA, the CDR3 is TGTGCCAGCAGCTTCAACTACAGGGAAAAGCAGTTCTTC. Protein product: CASSFNYREKQFF.

The gene calls are TRBV10-3 and TRBJ2-1; 8 bases map to TRBD2. The trim removed 11 bases at V and 5 bases at J, leaving 2 bases unmatched. CDR1 is ENHRY, CDR2 SYGVKD, per germline. This CDR3 comprises 11 residues. The CDR3 sequence: CAYGRDNEQFF. The CDR3 DNA follows: TGTGCCTACGGGAGGGACAATGAGCAGTTCTTC.

The V and J genes are TRBV28 and TRBJ2-7, with D possibly being TRBD1 (5 bases). Per the germline V gene, CDR1 is MDHEN and CDR2 is SYDVKM. This CDR3 region has 13 residues. Deletions cut 6 bases from V and 2 bases from J, with 11 bases between. Here the CDR3 reads CASRLTGAYEQYF. The CDR3 bases are TGTGCCAGCAGACTAACAGGAGCCTACGAGCAGTACTTC.

The chain couples TRBV18 to TRBJ2-2; weak D call: TRBD1 (5 bases). V lost 3 bases, J lost 9 bases, and 14 bases lay in between. Germline V gene data show CDR1 as KGHSH and CDR2 as LQKENI. The CDR3 loop spans 14 amino acids. The CDR3 is CASSPPRQPRELFF. DNA for the CDR3: TGTGCCAGCTCACCTCCTAGACAGCCTAGGGAGCTGTTTTTT.

The V call is TRBV9, the J call TRBJ1-3, with a weak D call TRBD1 (6 bases). The CDR3 length is 15 residues. Trimming took 2 bases from V and 0 from J, leaving 9 bases between them. Germline V gene sequence: CDR1 SGDLS, CDR2 YYNGEE. CDR3 DNA sequence: TGTGCCAGCAGCGTCGCAGGGGTCTCTGGAAACACCATATATTTT. As protein: CASSVAGVSGNTIYF.

In regard to this clone: The same CDR3 arises from other DNA sequences in this sample as well. The chain is built from TRBV6-5 and TRBJ2-7; D perhaps matches TRBD2 (5 bases). CDR1 is MNHEY and CDR2 is SVGAGI in the germline V gene. Between the trimmed V and J ends, which lost 3 bases and 2 bases, there was a span of 11 bases. The CDR3 is 14 amino acids. The chain's CDR3 is CASSYSGGPYEQYF. The CDR3 DNA sequence: TGTGCCAGCAGTTATTCTGGCGGGCCCTACGAGCAGTACTTC.

The table lists this clone with a few counts. This rearrangement joins TRBV9 to TRBJ1-1; a weak D match, TRBD1 (5 bases). This CDR3 spans 13 amino acids. Per the germline V gene, CDR1 is SGDLS and CDR2 is YYNGEE. V was cut by 0 bases and J by 6 bases, with 9 bases left in between. The CDR3 bases are TGTGCCAGCAGCGTAGGTCAGGGCCCTGAAGCTTTCTTT. Translated, it gives CASSVGQGPEAFF.

CDR3 DNA sequence: TGTGCCAGCAGCCAACTGACAGGGGGAAGAACTGAAGCTTTCTTT. This encodes CASSQLTGGRTEAFF. The chain uses TRBV7-9 and TRBJ1-1, with 9 bases that match TRBD1. Germline CDR1 is SEHNR and CDR2 is FQNEAQ (reference sequence). V was pared by 5 bases and J by 5 bases, with 9 bases of the junction left unmatched. The CDR3 contains 15 residues.

The rearrangement joins TRBV6-5 to TRBJ1-1; possibly TRBD1 for D (5 bases). The CDR3 is 14 amino acids. Between the trimmed V and J ends, which lost 6 bases and 0 bases, there was a span of 11 bases. CDR1 and CDR2 (germline): MNHEY, SVGAGI. The CDR3 is CASSRQFMNTEAFF. The CDR3 coding sequence is TGTGCCAGCAGCCGACAGTTCATGAACACTGAAGCTTTCTTT.

This clone is a singleton in its sample. The chain links TRBV28 to TRBJ2-5, with TRBD1 identical over 11 bases. The CDR3 runs to 16 residues. The germline gives CDR1 MDHEN, CDR2 SYDVKM. V was clipped by 6 bases and J by 4 bases; unmatched bases: 10. CDR3 residues: CASSLYGQGAAETQYF. The CDR3 region has the DNA TGTGCCAGCAGCCTCTACGGACAGGGGGCCGCAGAGACCCAGTACTTC. Supplemented by reference TRBV28 and TRBJ2-5, the full variable domain reads DVKVTQSSRYLVKRTGEKVFLECVQDMDHENMFWYRQDPGLGLRLIYFSYDVKMKEKGDIPEGYSVSREKKERFSLILESASTNQTSMYLCASSLYGQGAAETQYFGPGTRLLVL.